This T cell receptor (beta chain) was found in a study of blood T cell repertoires in COVID-19. The overall study: COVID-19 samples collected from the United States, Italy and Spain covered acute and convalescent phases. The analysed material was cDNA or gDNA that came from T cells, B-cell-depleted T cells, or PBMCs.

The CDR3 is 16 residues long. The germline V gene has CDR1 SGDLS and CDR2 YYNGEE. The V gene end was trimmed by 4 bases and the J gene end by 0 bases; junction bases not matched to a gene: 7. In the study's own analysis: The assay estimated nucleated cells by amplifying reference gene primers. TCRdb keeps only in-frame clones here, not all; method: immunoSEQ multiplex PCR. Clonal size and the V and J genes are those of that table, whereas D and trimming came from the DNA. This sample yields around 93,000 clones, of which 80% to 90% are seen a single time; 11% belongs to the top ten. Sequenced input: peripheral blood. The TCR comes from a man at least 80 years old with acute or convalescent COVID-19. The gene calls are TRBV9 and TRBJ2-7; 10 bases are a match to TRBD2. The CDR3 sequence: CASSPQTSGRSYEQYF. The CDR3 DNA reads TGTGCCAGCAGCCCCCAGACTAGCGGGCGCTCCTACGAGCAGTACTTC. Based on the CDR3 plus reference TRBV9 and TRBJ2-7, the full variable domain is DSGVTQTPKHLITATGQRVTLRCSPRSGDLSVYWYQQSLDQGLQFLIQYYNGEERAKGNILERFSAQQFPDLHSELNLSSLELGDSALYFCASSPQTSGRSYEQYFGPGTRLTVT.